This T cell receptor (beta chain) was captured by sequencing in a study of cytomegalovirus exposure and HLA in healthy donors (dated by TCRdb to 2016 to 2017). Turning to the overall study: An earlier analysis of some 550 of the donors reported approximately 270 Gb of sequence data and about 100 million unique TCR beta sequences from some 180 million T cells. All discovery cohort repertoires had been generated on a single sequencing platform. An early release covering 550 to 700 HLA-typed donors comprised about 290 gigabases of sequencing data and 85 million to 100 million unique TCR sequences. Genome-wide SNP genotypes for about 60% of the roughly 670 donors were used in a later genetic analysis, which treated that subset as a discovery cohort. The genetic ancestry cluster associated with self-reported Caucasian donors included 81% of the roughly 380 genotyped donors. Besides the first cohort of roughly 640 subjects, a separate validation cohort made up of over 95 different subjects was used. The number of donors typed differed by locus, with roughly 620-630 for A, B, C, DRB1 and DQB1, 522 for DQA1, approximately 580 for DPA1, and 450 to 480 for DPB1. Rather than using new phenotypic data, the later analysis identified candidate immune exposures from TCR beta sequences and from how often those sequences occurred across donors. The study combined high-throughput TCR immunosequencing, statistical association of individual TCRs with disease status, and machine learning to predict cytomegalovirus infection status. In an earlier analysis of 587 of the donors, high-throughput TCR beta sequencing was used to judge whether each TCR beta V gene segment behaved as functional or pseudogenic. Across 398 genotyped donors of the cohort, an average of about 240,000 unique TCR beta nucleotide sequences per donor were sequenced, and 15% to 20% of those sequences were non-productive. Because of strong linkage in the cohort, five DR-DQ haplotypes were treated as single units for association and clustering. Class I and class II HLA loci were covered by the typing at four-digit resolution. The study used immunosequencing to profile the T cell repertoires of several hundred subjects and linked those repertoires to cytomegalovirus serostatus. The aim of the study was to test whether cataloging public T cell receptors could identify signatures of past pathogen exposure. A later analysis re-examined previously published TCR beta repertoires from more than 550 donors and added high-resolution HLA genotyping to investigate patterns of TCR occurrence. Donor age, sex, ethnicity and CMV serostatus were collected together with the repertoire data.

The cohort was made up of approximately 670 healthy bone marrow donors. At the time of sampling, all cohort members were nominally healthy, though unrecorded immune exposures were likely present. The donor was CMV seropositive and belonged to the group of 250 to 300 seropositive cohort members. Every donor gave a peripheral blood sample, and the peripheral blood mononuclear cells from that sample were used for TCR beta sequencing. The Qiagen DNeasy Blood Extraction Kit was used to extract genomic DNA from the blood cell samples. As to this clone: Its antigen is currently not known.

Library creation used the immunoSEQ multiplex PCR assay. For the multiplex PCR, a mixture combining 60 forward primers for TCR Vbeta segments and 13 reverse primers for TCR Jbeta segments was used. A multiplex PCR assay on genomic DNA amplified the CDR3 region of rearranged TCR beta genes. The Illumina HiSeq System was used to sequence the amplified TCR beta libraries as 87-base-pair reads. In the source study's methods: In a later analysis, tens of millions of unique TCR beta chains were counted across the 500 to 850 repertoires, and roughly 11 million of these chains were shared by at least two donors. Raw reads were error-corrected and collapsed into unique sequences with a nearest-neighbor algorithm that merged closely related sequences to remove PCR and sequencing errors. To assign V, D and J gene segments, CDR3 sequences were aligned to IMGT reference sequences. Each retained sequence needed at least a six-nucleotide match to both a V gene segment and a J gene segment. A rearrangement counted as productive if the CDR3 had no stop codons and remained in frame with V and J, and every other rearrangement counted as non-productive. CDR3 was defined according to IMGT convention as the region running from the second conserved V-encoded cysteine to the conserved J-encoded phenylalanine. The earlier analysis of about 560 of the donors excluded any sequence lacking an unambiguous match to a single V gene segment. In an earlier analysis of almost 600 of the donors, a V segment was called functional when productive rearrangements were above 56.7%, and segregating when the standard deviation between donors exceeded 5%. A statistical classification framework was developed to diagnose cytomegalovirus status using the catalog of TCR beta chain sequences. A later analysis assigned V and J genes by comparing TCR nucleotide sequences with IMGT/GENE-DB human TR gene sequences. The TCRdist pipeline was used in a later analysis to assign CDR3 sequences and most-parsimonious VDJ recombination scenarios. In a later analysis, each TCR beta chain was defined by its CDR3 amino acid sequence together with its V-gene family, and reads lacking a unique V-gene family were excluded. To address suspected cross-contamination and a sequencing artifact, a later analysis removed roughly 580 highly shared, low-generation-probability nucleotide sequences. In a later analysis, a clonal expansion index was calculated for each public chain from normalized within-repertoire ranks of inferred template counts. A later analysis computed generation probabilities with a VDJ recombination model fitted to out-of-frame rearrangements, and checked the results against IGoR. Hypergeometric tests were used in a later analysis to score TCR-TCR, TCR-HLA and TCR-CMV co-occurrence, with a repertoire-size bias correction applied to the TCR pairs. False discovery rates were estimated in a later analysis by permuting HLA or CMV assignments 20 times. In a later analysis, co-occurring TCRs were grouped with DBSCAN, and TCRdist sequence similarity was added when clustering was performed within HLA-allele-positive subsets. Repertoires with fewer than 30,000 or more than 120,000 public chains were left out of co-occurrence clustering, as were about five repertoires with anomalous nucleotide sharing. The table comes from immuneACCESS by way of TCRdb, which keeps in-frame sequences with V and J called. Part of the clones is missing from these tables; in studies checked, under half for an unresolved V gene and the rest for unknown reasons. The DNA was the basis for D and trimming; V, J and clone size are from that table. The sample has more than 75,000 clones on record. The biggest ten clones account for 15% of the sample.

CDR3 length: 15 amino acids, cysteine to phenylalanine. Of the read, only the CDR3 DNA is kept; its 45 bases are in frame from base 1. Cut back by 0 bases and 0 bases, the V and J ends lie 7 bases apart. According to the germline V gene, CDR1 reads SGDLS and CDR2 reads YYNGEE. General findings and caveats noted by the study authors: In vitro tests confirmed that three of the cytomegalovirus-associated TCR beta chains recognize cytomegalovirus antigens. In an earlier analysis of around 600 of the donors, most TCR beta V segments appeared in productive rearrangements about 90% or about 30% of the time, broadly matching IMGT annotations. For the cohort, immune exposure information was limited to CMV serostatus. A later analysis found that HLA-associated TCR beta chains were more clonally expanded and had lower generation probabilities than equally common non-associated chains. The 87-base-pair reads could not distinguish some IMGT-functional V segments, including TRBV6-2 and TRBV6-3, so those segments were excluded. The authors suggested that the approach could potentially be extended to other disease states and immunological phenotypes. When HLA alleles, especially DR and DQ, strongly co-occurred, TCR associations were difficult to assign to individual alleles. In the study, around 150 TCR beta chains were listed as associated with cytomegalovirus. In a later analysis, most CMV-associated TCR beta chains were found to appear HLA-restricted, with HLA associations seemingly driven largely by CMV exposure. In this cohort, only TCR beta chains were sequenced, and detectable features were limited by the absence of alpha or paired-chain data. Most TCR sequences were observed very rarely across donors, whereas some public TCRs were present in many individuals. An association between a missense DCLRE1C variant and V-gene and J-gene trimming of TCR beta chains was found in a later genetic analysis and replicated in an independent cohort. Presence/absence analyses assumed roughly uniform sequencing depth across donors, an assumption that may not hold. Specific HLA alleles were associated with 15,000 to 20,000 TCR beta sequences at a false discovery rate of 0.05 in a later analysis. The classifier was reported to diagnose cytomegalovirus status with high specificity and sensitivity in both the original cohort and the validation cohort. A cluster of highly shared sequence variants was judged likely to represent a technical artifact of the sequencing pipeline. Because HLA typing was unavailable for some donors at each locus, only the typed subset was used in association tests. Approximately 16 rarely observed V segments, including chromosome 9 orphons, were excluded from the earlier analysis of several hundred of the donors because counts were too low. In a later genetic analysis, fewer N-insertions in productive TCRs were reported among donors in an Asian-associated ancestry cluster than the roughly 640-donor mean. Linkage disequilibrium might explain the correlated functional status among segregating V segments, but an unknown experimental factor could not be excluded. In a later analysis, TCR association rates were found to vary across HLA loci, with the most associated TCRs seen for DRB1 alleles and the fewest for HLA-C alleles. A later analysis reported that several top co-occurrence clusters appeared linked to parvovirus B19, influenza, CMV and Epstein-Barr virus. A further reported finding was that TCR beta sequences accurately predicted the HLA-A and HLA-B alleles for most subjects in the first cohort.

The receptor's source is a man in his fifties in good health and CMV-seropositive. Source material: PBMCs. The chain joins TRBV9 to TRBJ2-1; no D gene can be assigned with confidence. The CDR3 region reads CASSVDPSSYNEQFF. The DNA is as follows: TGTGCCAGCAGCGTAGATCCTAGCTCCTACAATGAGCAGTTCTTC.